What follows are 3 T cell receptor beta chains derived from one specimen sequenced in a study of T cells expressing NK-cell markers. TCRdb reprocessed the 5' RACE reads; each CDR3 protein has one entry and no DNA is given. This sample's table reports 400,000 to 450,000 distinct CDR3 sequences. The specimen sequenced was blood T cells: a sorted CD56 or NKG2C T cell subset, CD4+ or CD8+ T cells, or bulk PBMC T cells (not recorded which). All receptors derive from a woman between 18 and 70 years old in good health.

The CDR3 is CASSPFTGNTEAFF. The rearrangement joins TRBV27 to TRBJ1-1; the D gene TCRdb calls, TRBD1, cannot be checked with no DNA. Germline V gives CDR1 MNHEY, CDR2 SMNVEV (reference sequence). The CDR3 length is 14 residues.

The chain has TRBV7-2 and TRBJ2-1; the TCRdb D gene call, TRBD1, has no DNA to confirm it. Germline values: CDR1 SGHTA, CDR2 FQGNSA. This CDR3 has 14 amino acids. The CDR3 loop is CASIRGRYNNEQFF. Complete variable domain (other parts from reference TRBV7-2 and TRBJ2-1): GAGVSQSPSNKVTEKGKDVELRCDPISGHTALYWYRQSLGQGLEFLIYFQGNSAPDKSGLPSDRFSAERTGGSVSTLTIQRTQQEDSAVYLCASIRGRYNNEQFFGPGTRLTVL.

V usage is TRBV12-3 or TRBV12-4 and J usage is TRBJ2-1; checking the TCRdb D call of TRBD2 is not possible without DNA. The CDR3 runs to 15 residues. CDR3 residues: CASSSLAATHNEQFF.